These 22 T cell receptor beta chains came from one sample sequenced in a study of blood T cell repertoires in COVID-19. TCRdb keeps only in-frame clones here, not all; method: immunoSEQ multiplex PCR. The profile shows more than 130,000 clones, under 90% of them singletons. The specimen sequenced was peripheral blood. Every receptor here comes from a human donor in a cohort sampled during active COVID-19.

The J gene is TRBJ1-2, the V gene TRBV2; 8 bases fit TRBD1. This CDR3 is built from 15 residues. The germline gives CDR1 SNHLY, CDR2 FYNNEI. J lost 8 bases, V lost 6 bases, and 14 bases had no gene match. DNA for the CDR3: TGTGCCAGCAGCCCGAAAGCCCAGGGGGCAGGAGGCTACACCTTC. Translated, it gives CASSPKAQGAGGYTF.

The chain employs TRBV5-6 and TRBJ2-5; 12 positions match TRBD2. Germline V CDR1 and CDR2: SGHDT, YYEEEE. Trimming at V came to 4 bases and at J to 5 bases, leaving 9 bases not matched to a gene. The CDR3 spans 16 residues. CDR3 residues: CASSPTSTSGGETQYF. The CDR3 DNA reads as TGTGCCAGCAGCCCCACGTCCACTAGCGGGGGGGAGACCCAGTACTTC.

The chain employs TRBV4-3 and TRBJ2-1; 13 positions match TRBD2. Germline assignment: CDR1 LGHNA and CDR2 YSLEER. Trimming cost V 4 bases and J 8 bases; bases outside gene matches: 2. The CDR3 totals 14 residues. The CDR3 region is CASSLGTSGDEQFF. The CDR3 DNA reads TGCGCCAGCAGCCTGGGGACTAGCGGGGATGAGCAGTTCTTC.

This chain uses TRBV10-3 with TRBJ1-1, with TRBD1 matching 7 bases. The ends lost 5 bases at V and 1 base at J; junction bases unmatched: 1. This CDR3 has 13 amino acids. Germline lookup yields CDR1 ENHRY and CDR2 SYGVKD. In nucleotides, the CDR3 is TGTGCCATCAGTCGGGACAGGAACACTGAAGCTTTCTTT. Amino acids: CAISRDRNTEAFF.

A few counts support this clone. The rearrangement links TRBV25-1 to TRBJ1-5, with 11 nucleotides matching TRBD1. Losses at the gene ends were 6 bases for V and 2 bases for J; bases not matched to a gene: 0. CDR3 length equals 14 residues. Germline V gives CDR1 MGHDK, CDR2 SYGVNS. The CDR3 nucleotides are TGTGCCAGCAGGGGACAGGGGGGCAATCAGCCCCAGCATTTT. Translated, it gives CASRGQGGNQPQHF.

V is TRBV5-1 and J is TRBJ2-7; D may be TRBD1 (5 bases). The germline V gene has CDR1 SGHRS and CDR2 YFSETQ. V dropped 1 base and J dropped 1 base, with 12 bases sitting between them. The CDR3 has 15 residues. CDR3 sequence (DNA): TGCGCCAGCAGCTTGAAGGGGCCTTCTTCCTACGAGCAGTACTTC. This sequence encodes CASSLKGPSSYEQYF.

As DNA, the CDR3 is TGTGCCAGCAGCTTGGCTGGGCCGAGCGGCTACACCTTC. Translation: CASSLAGPSGYTF. The V call is TRBV5-6, the J call TRBJ1-2; no reliable D call. Germline values: CDR1 SGHDT, CDR2 YYEEEE. Trimming pared 0 bases from V and 8 bases from J, leaving 11 bases between. The CDR3 totals 13 residues.

This chain links TRBV6-6 with TRBJ2-7; possibly TRBD1 for D (5 bases). Germline-derived CDR1 and CDR2 are MNHNY and SVGAGI (reference sequence). This CDR3 has 13 residues. Between the trimmed V and J ends, which lost 5 bases and 1 base, there was a span of 9 bases. CDR3 in DNA: TGTGCCAGCAGTACGGACAAGTCCTACGAGCAGTACTTC. As protein: CASSTDKSYEQYF.

V usage is TRBV7-9 and J usage is TRBJ2-1; 12 bases line up with TRBD1. CDR3 length equals 15 residues. The trim removed 5 bases at V and 9 bases at J, leaving 8 bases unmatched. The V gene's germline CDR1 is SEHNR and CDR2 FQNEAQ (reference sequence). The CDR3 loop is CASSVTGTGGGEQFF. DNA of the CDR3: TGTGCCAGCAGCGTTACCGGGACAGGGGGCGGTGAGCAGTTCTTC.

V usage is TRBV3-1 (or the pseudogene TRBV3-2) and J usage is TRBJ1-1; D is uncertain. The CDR3 sequence is 14 residues long. The germline V gene has CDR1 LGHDT and CDR2 YNNKEL (reference sequence). Trimming removed 1 base from V and 10 bases from J, with 16 bases in between. In nucleotides, the CDR3 is TGTGCCAGCAGCCAAGGTTTGTCGGGTATAGGAGCTTTCTTT. It is translated as CASSQGLSGIGAFF.

The genes are TRBV15 and TRBJ1-1, with 7 bases aligning to TRBD1. V lost 1 base to trimming and J lost 6 bases; unmatched junction nucleotides: 2. From germline, CDR1 is LNHNV and CDR2 YYDKDF (reference sequence). There are 13 residues in the CDR3. The CDR3 bases are TGTGCCACCAGCAGAGTAAGGGGGCCTGAAGCTTTCTTT. Translation gives CATSRVRGPEAFF.

The chain carries TRBV5-4 and TRBJ1-5; D gene uncertain. The V end was cut by 4 bases, the J end by 5 bases, with 10 bases between. Germline V gene sequence: CDR1 SGHNT, CDR2 YYREEE (reference sequence). The CDR3 is made up of 13 amino acids. CDR3 DNA: TGTGCCAGCAGCGAAGAGAGGGATCAGCCCCAGCATTTT. Protein sequence: CASSEERDQPQHF.

This clone was recorded once. This rearrangement joins TRBV25-1 to TRBJ1-2; 8 bases fit TRBD1. The CDR3 runs 15 residues. Germline CDR1 MGHDK, CDR2 SYGVNS. V gave up 6 bases and J gave up 7 bases; unmatched junction bases: 13. CDR3 sequence reads: CASRGFQGQGAGYTF. The CDR3, as DNA: TGTGCCAGCAGGGGTTTTCAGGGGCAGGGGGCTGGCTACACCTTC.

V gene TRBV29-1 combines with J gene TRBJ2-5; 12 nucleotides line up with TRBD1. V lost 5 bases, J lost 4 bases, and 5 bases stayed unmatched. This CDR3 region has 14 residues. Germline V gene lookup returns CDR1 SQVTM and CDR2 ANQGSEA. CDR3 DNA sequence: TGCAGCGTTTCCGGGACAGGGGGCGGAGAGACCCAGTACTTC. Amino acids: CSVSGTGGGETQYF.

This clone was seen only a few times. V and J are TRBV7-3 and TRBJ2-2; 8 nucleotides align to TRBD1. V was clipped by 6 bases and J by 5 bases; unmatched bases: 5. The CDR3 length is 14 residues. The germline V gene encodes CDR1 SGHTA and CDR2 FQGTGA. CDR3: CASRLTGETGELFF. CDR3 DNA sequence: TGTGCCAGCAGGTTGACAGGGGAAACCGGGGAGCTGTTTTTT.

The chain uses TRBV19 and TRBJ2-1, with TRBD1 identical over 8 bases. In germline, CDR1 is LNHDA, CDR2 SQIVND (reference sequence). The CDR3 is made up of 16 amino acids. The V and J ends lost 8 bases and 2 bases, in that order; junction bases with no gene match: 11. CDR3 sequence (DNA): TGTGCCAGTTTCTCCTCCCACAGGGGGACCTACAATGAGCAGTTCTTC. Translated: CASFSSHRGTYNEQFF.

The chain is built from TRBV5-1 and TRBJ2-5, with 8 bases aligning to TRBD2. CDR1 and CDR2 (germline): SGHRS, YFSETQ. CDR3 length: 14 amino acids. Trimming removed 4 bases from V and 1 base from J; junction bases left unmatched: 3. CDR3 bases: TGCGCCAGCAGCCGAGCGGGGGCCCAAGAGACCCAGTACTTC. Translated, it gives CASSRAGAQETQYF.

The count of this clone is one. The chain recombines TRBV5-1 with TRBJ2-3; 7 positions match TRBD1. V lost 3 bases and J lost 1; bases outside the gene matches: 5. Germline V CDR1 and CDR2: SGHRS, YFSETQ. This CDR3 contains 15 residues. The CDR3 DNA reads as TGCGCCAGCAGCTGGGACAGTTACGGCACAGATACGCAGTATTTT. Its protein product is CASSWDSYGTDTQYF.

This clone was counted only a few times. This sequence joins TRBV5-4 and TRBJ1-1, with D perhaps matching TRBD1 (6 bases). The CDR3 has 15 residues. Trimming took off 1 base at V and 4 bases at J, with 14 bases between the two ends. CDR1 and CDR2 (germline): SGHNT, YYREEE (reference sequence). CDR3 DNA sequence: TGTGCCAGCAGCTTGCCCACAGGGCAGGGCACTGAAGCTTTCTTT. It translates to CASSLPTGQGTEAFF.

Points on this clone: The same CDR3 is also encoded by other DNA sequences in this sample. V and J are TRBV27 and TRBJ2-1, with 11 positions matching TRBD1. The V and J ends lost 2 bases and 6 bases, in that order; junction bases with no gene match: 0. This CDR3 contains 14 residues. Germline V gene lookup returns CDR1 MNHEY and CDR2 SMNVEV (reference sequence). The CDR3 sequence is CASSLGTGGNEQFF. CDR3 nucleotides: TGTGCCAGCAGTTTAGGGACAGGGGGCAATGAGCAGTTCTTC.

V and J are TRBV6-1 and TRBJ1-2; the D is unclear. This CDR3 spans 15 amino acids. The germline gives CDR1 MNHNS, CDR2 SASEGT. V lost 1 base, J lost 2 bases, and 11 bases lay in between. CDR3 in amino acids: CASSEGRGMNYGYTF. The CDR3 coding sequence is TGTGCCAGCAGTGAAGGTCGGGGTATGAACTATGGCTACACCTTC.

This clone was observed once. The chain is built from TRBV29-1 and TRBJ1-1; D remains unclear. The V end lost 2 bases, the J end lost 1 base, and 17 bases lay between the germline ends. This CDR3 region has 16 residues. CDR1 and CDR2 (germline): SQVTM, ANQGSEA. The CDR3 loop is CSVEFDEVKKNTEAFF. The CDR3 DNA sequence: TGCAGCGTTGAATTCGACGAGGTGAAGAAGAACACTGAAGCTTTCTTT.